This is a list of T cell receptor beta chains from one sample in a study of OX40 agonist ivuxolimab in advanced cancers. This table comes from immunoSEQ multiplex PCR, and its TCRdb copy is limited to in-frame clones, with some not included. The sample yields about 69,000 clones, around 91% seen once. The specimen comprised CD4+ or CD8+ T cells sorted from blood, sampled in a trial of the OX40 agonist ivuxolimab. These receptors were obtained from an adult with an advanced solid tumor such as melanoma, head and neck, liver or kidney cancer. Both conserved end residues are part of each CDR3. D genes are given only for firm matches. Clone size appears in some rows only: once, few, many, or a class for an expanded clone.

D: .
J: TRBJ2-7
V: TRBV13
size: once
DNA: TGTGCCAGCAGCTTTGCATTAAGGACCTACGAGCAGTACTTC
CDR3: CASSFALRTYEQYF

D: .
J: TRBJ2-7
V: TRBV4-1
size: .
DNA: TGCGCCAGCAGCCAAGAATCCGGACGGGCCTCCTACGAGCAGTACTTC
CDR3: CASSQESGRASYEQYF

D: TRBD1
J: TRBJ2-7
V: TRBV6-1
size: once
DNA: TGTGCCAGCAGTGACACAGGGGGACGCTCCTACGAGCAGTACTTC
CDR3: CASSDTGGRSYEQYF

D: .
J: TRBJ2-2
V: TRBV28
size: .
DNA: TGTGCCAGCAGTTTGGGGGCGAGCGGGGAGGTCGGGGAGCTGTTTTTT
CDR3: CASSLGASGEVGELFF

D: TRBD1
J: TRBJ1-3
V: TRBV9
size: .
DNA: TGTGCCAGCAGCGCTGAACAGGGGATCCACGGAAACACCATATATTTT
CDR3: CASSAEQGIHGNTIYF

D: .
J: TRBJ2-1
V: TRBV5-4
size: .
DNA: TGTGCCAGCAGCTTGGAAGTTAATGAGCAGTTCTTC
CDR3: CASSLEVNEQFF

D: .
J: TRBJ1-5
V: TRBV15
size: few
DNA: TGTGCCACCAGCAGAGATCGAGGGAGCAATCAGCCCCAGCATTTT
CDR3: CATSRDRGSNQPQHF

D: .
J: TRBJ1-1
V: TRBV27
size: .
DNA: TGTGCCAGCAGTTTAAGTTCAGGCTACACTGAAGCTTTCTTT
CDR3: CASSLSSGYTEAFF

D: .
J: TRBJ2-7
V: TRBV9
size: .
DNA: TGTGCCAGCAGCGTAGTTCCAGGGACCTACGAGCAGTACTTC
CDR3: CASSVVPGTYEQYF

D: .
J: TRBJ2-1
V: TRBV18
size: .
DNA: TGTGCCAGCTCACCGGGACAACCTTGGGCCTACAATGAGCAGTTCTTC
CDR3: CASSPGQPWAYNEQFF

D: .
J: TRBJ2-1
V: TRBV19
size: .
DNA: TGTGCCAGTAGTGGGGGCGGGGACAATGAGCAGTTCTTC
CDR3: CASSGGGDNEQFF

D: .
J: TRBJ1-1
V: TRBV5-6
size: .
DNA: TGTGCCAGCAGCTTCTACACTGAAGCTTTCTTT
CDR3: CASSFYTEAFF

D: TRBD1
J: TRBJ2-7
V: TRBV7-8
size: .
DNA: TGTGCCAGCAGCTTTCAGGGGGCGGGCGAGCAGTACTTC
CDR3: CASSFQGAGEQYF

D: .
J: TRBJ2-7
V: TRBV4-1
size: .
DNA: TGCGCCAGCAGCCAAGGGGTCCGGGACACGTTCGAGCAGTACTTC
CDR3: CASSQGVRDTFEQYF

D: .
J: TRBJ2-5
V: TRBV2
size: .
DNA: TGTGCCAGCTTCAGGTTTTCGGGGGAGCAAGAGACCCAGTACTTC
CDR3: CASFRFSGEQETQYF

D: .
J: TRBJ1-1
V: TRBV5-1
size: .
DNA: TGCGCCAGCAGGTATCCGGACAGCGTGAACACTGAAGCTTTCTTT
CDR3: CASRYPDSVNTEAFF

D: .
J: TRBJ2-7
V: TRBV7-9
size: .
DNA: TGTGCCAGCAGCTCACGGCTATACGAGCAGTACTTC
CDR3: CASSSRLYEQYF

D: TRBD1
J: TRBJ1-1
V: TRBV19
size: .
DNA: TGTGCCAGTAGTTTCAGGACAGGGGGCACTGAAGCTTTCTTT
CDR3: CASSFRTGGTEAFF

D: .
J: TRBJ1-6
V: TRBV6-5
size: .
DNA: TGTGCCAGCAGTTACTCGGGTGGGGATTTCTATTCACCCCTCCACTTT
CDR3: CASSYSGGDFYSPLHF

D: TRBD1
J: TRBJ2-7
V: TRBV9
size: .
DNA: TGTGCCAGCAGCGTTCTGGGGACAGGGCCCTACGAGCAGTACTTC
CDR3: CASSVLGTGPYEQYF

D: TRBD2
J: TRBJ2-3
V: TRBV9
size: .
DNA: TGTACCAGCAGCAAGTACCTAGCGGGGGTGGGCACAGATACGCAGTATTTT
CDR3: CTSSKYLAGVGTDTQYF

D: .
J: TRBJ1-2
V: TRBV11-2
size: .
DNA: TGTGCCAGCAGCTTATACAAGGGAGCTAACTATGGCTACACCTTC
CDR3: CASSLYKGANYGYTF

D: .
J: TRBJ2-7
V: TRBV2
size: .
DNA: TGTGCCAGCAATGGGGGGCAGAATAACGAGCAGTACTTC
CDR3: CASNGGQNNEQYF

D: TRBD1
J: TRBJ2-5
V: TRBV9
size: .
DNA: TGTGCCAGCAGCCCTTGGACAGGGGTCGAGACCCAGTACTTC
CDR3: CASSPWTGVETQYF

D: TRBD1
J: TRBJ1-5
V: TRBV7-9
size: .
DNA: TGTGCCAGCAGCCAACAGGGGTCGAGCAATCAGCCCCAGCATTTT
CDR3: CASSQQGSSNQPQHF

D: TRBD1
J: TRBJ1-1
V: TRBV7-6
size: few
DNA: TGTGCCAGCAGCTTAGAGGACAGGGAAGGGAGGTATAACACTGAAGCTTTCTTT
CDR3: CASSLEDREGRYNTEAFF

D: .
J: TRBJ2-3
V: TRBV29-1
size: .
DNA: TGCAGCGTTGAAGATCTCGCATTCGATACGCAGTATTTT
CDR3: CSVEDLAFDTQYF

D: .
J: TRBJ1-5
V: TRBV7-9
size: .
DNA: TGTGCCAGCAGCCCTTCACCGGGCGGGGGCAATCAGCCCCAGCATTTT
CDR3: CASSPSPGGGNQPQHF

D: .
J: TRBJ2-1
V: TRBV2
size: .
DNA: TGTGCCAGCAGTGAGAGTCACAGCTTGGTGAATGAGCAGTTCTTC
CDR3: CASSESHSLVNEQFF

D: TRBD2
J: TRBJ2-2
V: TRBV9
size: .
DNA: TGTGCCAGCAGCGTAAATCTGGCGGGAGGAAACACCGGGGAGCTGTTTTTT
CDR3: CASSVNLAGGNTGELFF

D: .
J: TRBJ1-1
V: TRBV4-1
size: .
DNA: TGCGCCAGCAGCCACACAACCCCAACGATGAACACTGAAGCTTTCTTT
CDR3: CASSHTTPTMNTEAFF

D: .
J: TRBJ1-1
V: TRBV25-1
size: .
DNA: TGTGCCAGCAGTGGCATGAACACTGAAGCTTTCTTT
CDR3: CASSGMNTEAFF

D: .
J: TRBJ2-5
V: TRBV2
size: .
DNA: TGTGCCAGCCTCCTCGGAAGGGTAGCTGGGGAGACCCAGTACTTC
CDR3: CASLLGRVAGETQYF

D: .
J: TRBJ1-1
V: TRBV11-2
size: .
DNA: TGTGCCAGCAGCGGAGAACAGGGATTCCTCACTGAAGCTTTCTTT
CDR3: CASSGEQGFLTEAFF

D: .
J: TRBJ2-2
V: TRBV6-5
size: .
DNA: TGTGCCAGCAGTTACTCTAGTAACACCGGGGAGCTGTTTTTT
CDR3: CASSYSSNTGELFF

D: .
J: TRBJ1-1
V: TRBV7-9
size: few
DNA: TGTGCCGAACAGGGGAACACTGAAGCTTTCTTT
CDR3: CAEQGNTEAFF

D: TRBD2
J: TRBJ2-1
V: TRBV11-1
size: once
DNA: TGTGCCAGCAGCTTAGGACTAGCGCTTTCTCAAAGCTCCTACAATGAGCAGTTCTTC
CDR3: CASSLGLALSQSSYNEQFF

D: TRBD2
J: TRBJ2-3
V: TRBV7-9
size: .
DNA: TGTGCCAGCAGTCCCCTAGCGGGAGGGGGAGATACGCAGTATTTT
CDR3: CASSPLAGGGDTQYF

D: .
J: TRBJ1-3
V: TRBV6-5
size: .
DNA: TGTGCCAGCAGTGAGACCGTCTCTGGAAACACCATATATTTT
CDR3: CASSETVSGNTIYF

D: TRBD1
J: TRBJ1-3
V: TRBV4-3
size: .
DNA: TGCGCCAGCAGCCAAGATATCGGACAGGGGAACACCATATATTTT
CDR3: CASSQDIGQGNTIYF

D: TRBD1
J: TRBJ2-5
V: TRBV11-2
size: .
DNA: TGTGCCAGCAGCTCTACCGACAGGGACCAAGAGACCCAGTACTTC
CDR3: CASSSTDRDQETQYF

D: .
J: TRBJ1-1
V: TRBV6-5
size: .
DNA: TGTGCCAGCAGTTATCGCCAGGGCATCGTGAACACTGAAGCTTTCTTT
CDR3: CASSYRQGIVNTEAFF

D: TRBD1
J: TRBJ1-2
V: TRBV7-9
size: .
DNA: TGTGCCAGCAGCCCACTCGACAGGGAGACTAACTATGGCTACACCTTC
CDR3: CASSPLDRETNYGYTF

D: .
J: TRBJ2-3
V: TRBV19
size: .
DNA: TGTGCCACCCGGACAGGCACAGATACGCAGTATTTT
CDR3: CATRTGTDTQYF

D: TRBD2
J: TRBJ2-1
V: TRBV5-1
size: once
DNA: TGCGCCAGCGGACGGAGCGGGAGGGCCGTCGATGAGCAGTTCTTC
CDR3: CASGRSGRAVDEQFF

D: .
J: TRBJ2-5
V: TRBV6-1
size: .
DNA: TGTGCCAGCAGGACCAGGGGGGTGGGTATTGTGGGCCAGTACTTC
CDR3: CASRTRGVGIVGQYF

D: .
J: TRBJ2-7
V: TRBV9
size: .
DNA: TGTGCCAGCAGCGTAGAGGGGTTTTCCTACGAGCAGTACTTC
CDR3: CASSVEGFSYEQYF

D: .
J: TRBJ1-5
V: TRBV4-1
size: .
DNA: TGCGCCAGCAGCCAAGATGGGCAAGGGAGGGCTGCGCCCCAGCATTTT
CDR3: CASSQDGQGRAAPQHF

D: .
J: TRBJ1-2
V: TRBV28
size: .
DNA: TGTGCCAGCAGTTTTAGAATCGTAAGTGGCTACACCTTC
CDR3: CASSFRIVSGYTF

D: .
J: TRBJ1-1
V: TRBV10-3
size: .
DNA: TGTGCCATCAGTGCAACAGTCCTGGTTGAAGCTTTCTTT
CDR3: CAISATVLVEAFF

D: .
J: TRBJ1-2
V: TRBV4-1
size: .
DNA: TGCGCCAGCAGCCAAGATAGCGGACTAGGGGCCTATGGCTACACCTTC
CDR3: CASSQDSGLGAYGYTF

D: .
J: TRBJ2-7
V: TRBV27
size: .
DNA: TGTGCCAGCTTCGGGGTCGAGTACGAGCAGTACTTC
CDR3: CASFGVEYEQYF

D: .
J: TRBJ1-1
V: TRBV4-3
size: .
DNA: TGCGCCAGCAGCCCCGGGACGATGAACACTGAAGCTTTCTTT
CDR3: CASSPGTMNTEAFF

D: .
J: TRBJ2-1
V: TRBV9
size: .
DNA: TGTGCCAGCAGCGTAGGAGCGGCCCCCTCCTACAATGAGCAGTTCTTC
CDR3: CASSVGAAPSYNEQFF

D: .
J: TRBJ2-1
V: TRBV5-4
size: .
DNA: TGTGCCAGCAGCTTGTTAAGCTCCTACAATGAGCAGTTCTTC
CDR3: CASSLLSSYNEQFF

D: .
J: TRBJ1-2
V: TRBV12-5
size: few
DNA: TGTGCTAGTGGTTTCAGCCAGGGCGATGGCTACACCTTC
CDR3: CASGFSQGDGYTF

D: .
J: TRBJ2-1
V: TRBV7-3
size: few
DNA: TGTGCCAGCAGCGGCGGGTCCCACAATGAGCAGTTCTTC
CDR3: CASSGGSHNEQFF

D: .
J: TRBJ1-5
V: TRBV5-4
size: .
DNA: TGTGCCAGCAGCTTGGCCGGGGGGAATCAGCCCCAGCATTTT
CDR3: CASSLAGGNQPQHF

D: TRBD2
J: TRBJ2-7
V: TRBV9
size: .
DNA: TGTGCCAGCAGCGTAGAGGCGGGAGCTTCCTACGAGCAGTACTTC
CDR3: CASSVEAGASYEQYF

D: .
J: TRBJ2-7
V: TRBV6-1
size: .
DNA: TGTGCCAGCAGTGAACAACTAGAGAGCTACTACGAGCAGTACTTC
CDR3: CASSEQLESYYEQYF